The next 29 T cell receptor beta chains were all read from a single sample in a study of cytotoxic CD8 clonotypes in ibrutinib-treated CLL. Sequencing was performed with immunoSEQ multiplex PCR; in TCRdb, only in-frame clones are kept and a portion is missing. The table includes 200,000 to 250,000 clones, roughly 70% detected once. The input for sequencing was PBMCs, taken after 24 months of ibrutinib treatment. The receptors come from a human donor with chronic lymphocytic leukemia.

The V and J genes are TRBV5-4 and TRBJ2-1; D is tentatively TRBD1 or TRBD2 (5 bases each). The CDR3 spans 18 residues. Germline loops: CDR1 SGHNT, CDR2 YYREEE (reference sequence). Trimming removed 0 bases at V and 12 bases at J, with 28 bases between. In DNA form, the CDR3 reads TGTGCCAGCAGCTTGGTGGGGACCCCAAACGGAACGCGTGCGGGGCAGTTCTTC. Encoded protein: CASSLVGTPNGTRAGQFF. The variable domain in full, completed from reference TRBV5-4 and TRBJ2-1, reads ETGVTQSPTHLIKTRGQQVTLRCSSQSGHNTVSWYQQALGQGPQFIFQYYREEENGRGNFPPRFSGLQFPNYSSELNVNALELDDSALYLCASSLVGTPNGTRAGQFFGPGTRLTVL.

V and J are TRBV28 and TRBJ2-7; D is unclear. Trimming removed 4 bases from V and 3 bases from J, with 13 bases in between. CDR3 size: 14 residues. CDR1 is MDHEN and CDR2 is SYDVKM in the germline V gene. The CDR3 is CASSSTSISYEQYF. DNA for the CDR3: TGTGCCAGCAGTTCAACGTCAATTAGCTACGAGCAGTACTTC.

CDR3 sequence (DNA): TGCGCCAGCAGCCAAGGACAGGGCCTCGGCTATGGCTACACCTTC. This gives the protein CASSQGQGLGYGYTF. The chain couples TRBV4-3 to TRBJ1-2; 7 bases match TRBD1. V shed 1 base, J shed 4 bases, and the junction held 6 bases outside the gene matches. Per the germline V gene, CDR1 is LGHNA and CDR2 is YSLEER. This CDR3 comprises 15 residues.

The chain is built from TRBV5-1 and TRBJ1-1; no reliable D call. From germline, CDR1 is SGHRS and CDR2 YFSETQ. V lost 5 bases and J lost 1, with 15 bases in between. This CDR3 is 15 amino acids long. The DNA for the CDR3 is TGCGCCAGCAGACTCTCGAACACGGGGAACACTGAAGCTTTCTTT. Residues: CASRLSNTGNTEAFF. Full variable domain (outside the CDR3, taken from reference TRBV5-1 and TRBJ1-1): KAGVTQTPRYLIKTRGQQVTLSCSPISGHRSVSWYQQTPGQGLQFLFEYFSETQRNKGNFPGRFSGRQFSNSRSEMNVSTLELGDSALYLCASRLSNTGNTEAFFGQGTRLTVV.

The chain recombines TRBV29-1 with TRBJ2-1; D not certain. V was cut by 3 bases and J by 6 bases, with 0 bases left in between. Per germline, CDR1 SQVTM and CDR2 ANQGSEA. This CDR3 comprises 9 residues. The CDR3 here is CSVDNEQFF. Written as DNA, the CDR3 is TGCAGCGTTGACAATGAGCAGTTCTTC.

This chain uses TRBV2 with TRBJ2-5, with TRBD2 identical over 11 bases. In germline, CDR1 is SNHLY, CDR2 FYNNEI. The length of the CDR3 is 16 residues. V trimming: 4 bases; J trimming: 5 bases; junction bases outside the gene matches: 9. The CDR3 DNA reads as TGTGCCAGCAGTGGGCTAGCGGGAGGAGGGCAGGAGACCCAGTACTTC. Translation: CASSGLAGGGQETQYF.

CDR3 DNA sequence: TGTGCCAGCAGCTTGACTGCTAGCGGAGAGCAGTACTTC. As protein: CASSLTASGEQYF. This chain joins TRBV5-8 and TRBJ2-7; 7 positions agree with TRBD2. The germline V gene has CDR1 SGHTS and CDR2 YDEGEE. This CDR3 is 13 amino acids long. J was trimmed by 7 bases and V by 1 base; bases with no gene match: 5.

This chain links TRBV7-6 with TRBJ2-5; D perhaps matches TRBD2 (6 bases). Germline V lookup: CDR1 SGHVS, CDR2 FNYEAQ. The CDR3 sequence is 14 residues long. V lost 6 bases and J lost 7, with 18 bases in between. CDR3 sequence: CASSFGTAEGTQYF. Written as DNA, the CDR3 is TGTGCCAGCAGTTTTGGGACTGCCGAAGGGACCCAGTACTTC.

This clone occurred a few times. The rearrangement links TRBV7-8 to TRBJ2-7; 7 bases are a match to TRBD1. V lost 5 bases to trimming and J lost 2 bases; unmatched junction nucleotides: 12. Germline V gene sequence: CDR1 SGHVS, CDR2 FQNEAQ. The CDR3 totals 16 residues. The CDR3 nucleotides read TGTGCCAGCAGCACCCTAACGACAGGGCCTCCCTACGAGCAGTACTTC. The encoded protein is CASSTLTTGPPYEQYF.

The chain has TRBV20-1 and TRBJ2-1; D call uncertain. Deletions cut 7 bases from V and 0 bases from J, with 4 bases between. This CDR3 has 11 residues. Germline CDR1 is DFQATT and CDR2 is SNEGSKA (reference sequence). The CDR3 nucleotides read TGCAGTGAAGGCTCCTACAATGAGCAGTTCTTC. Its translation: CSEGSYNEQFF.

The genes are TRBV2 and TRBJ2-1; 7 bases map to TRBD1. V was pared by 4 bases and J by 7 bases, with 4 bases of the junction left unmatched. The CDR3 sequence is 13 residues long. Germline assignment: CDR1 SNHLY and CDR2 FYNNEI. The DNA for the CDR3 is TGTGCCAGCAGTGGACGGACAGGTAATGAGCAGTTCTTC. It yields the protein CASSGRTGNEQFF.

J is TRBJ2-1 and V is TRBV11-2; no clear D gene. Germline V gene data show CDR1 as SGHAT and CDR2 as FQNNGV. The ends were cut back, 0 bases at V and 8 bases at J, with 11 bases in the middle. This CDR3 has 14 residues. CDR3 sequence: CASSLDRKNDEQFF. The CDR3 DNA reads TGTGCCAGCAGCTTAGATCGGAAGAACGATGAGCAGTTCTTC.

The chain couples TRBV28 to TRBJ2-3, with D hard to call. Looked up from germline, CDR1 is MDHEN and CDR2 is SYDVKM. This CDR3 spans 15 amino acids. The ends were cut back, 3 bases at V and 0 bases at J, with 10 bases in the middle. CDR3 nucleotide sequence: TGTGCCAGCAGTTTGTCACTTACTAGCACAGATACGCAGTATTTT. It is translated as CASSLSLTSTDTQYF.

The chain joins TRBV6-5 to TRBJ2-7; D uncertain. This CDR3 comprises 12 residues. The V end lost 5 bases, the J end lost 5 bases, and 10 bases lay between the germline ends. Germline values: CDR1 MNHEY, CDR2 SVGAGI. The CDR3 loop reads CASSRGRDEQYF. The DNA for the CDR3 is TGTGCCAGCAGTCGAGGACGGGACGAGCAGTACTTC.

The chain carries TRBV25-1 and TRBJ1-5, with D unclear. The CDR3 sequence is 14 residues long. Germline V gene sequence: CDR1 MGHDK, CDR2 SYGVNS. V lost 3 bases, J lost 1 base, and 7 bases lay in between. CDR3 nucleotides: TGTGCCAGCAGTGATCGCAGAAGCAATCAGCCCCAGCATTTT. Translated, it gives CASSDRRSNQPQHF.

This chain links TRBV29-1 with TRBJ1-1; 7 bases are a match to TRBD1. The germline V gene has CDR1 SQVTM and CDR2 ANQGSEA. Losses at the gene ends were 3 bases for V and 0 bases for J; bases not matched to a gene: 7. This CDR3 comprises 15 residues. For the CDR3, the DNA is TGCAGCGTTGATAGAGGGGGCCCTATGAACACTGAAGCTTTCTTT. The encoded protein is CSVDRGGPMNTEAFF.

The CDR3 spells CASSISGNQPQHF. The CDR3 DNA sequence: TGTGCCAGTAGTATATCAGGGAATCAGCCCCAGCATTTT. The chain recombines TRBV19 with TRBJ1-5, with a weak D call TRBD1 (5 bases). The V end lost 2 bases, the J end lost 4 bases, and 6 bases lay between the germline ends. CDR3 length equals 13 residues. Germline assignment: CDR1 LNHDA and CDR2 SQIVND (reference sequence).

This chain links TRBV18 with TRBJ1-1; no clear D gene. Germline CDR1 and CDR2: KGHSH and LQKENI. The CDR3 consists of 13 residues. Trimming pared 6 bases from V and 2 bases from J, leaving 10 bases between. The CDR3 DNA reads TGTGCCAGCTCTGAAAGTTCTAACACTGAAGCTTTCTTT. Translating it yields CASSESSNTEAFF. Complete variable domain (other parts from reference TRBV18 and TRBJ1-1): NAGVMQNPRHLVRRRGQEARLRCSPMKGHSHVYWYRQLPEEGLKFMVYLQKENIIDESGMPKERFSAEFPKEGPSILRIQQVVRGDSAAYFCASSESSNTEAFFGQGTRLTVV.

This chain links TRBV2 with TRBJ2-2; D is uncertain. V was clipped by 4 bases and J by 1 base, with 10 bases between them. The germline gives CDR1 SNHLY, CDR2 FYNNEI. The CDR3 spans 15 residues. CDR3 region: CASSVSSQNTGELFF. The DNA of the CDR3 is TGTGCCAGCAGTGTAAGCAGCCAGAACACCGGGGAGCTGTTTTTT.

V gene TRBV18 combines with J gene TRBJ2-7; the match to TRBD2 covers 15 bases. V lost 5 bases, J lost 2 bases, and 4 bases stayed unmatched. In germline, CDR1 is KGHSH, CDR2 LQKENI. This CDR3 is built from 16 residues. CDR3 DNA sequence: TGTGCCAGCTCAGCGGGACTAGCGGGAGGCGCCTACGAGCAGTACTTC. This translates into CASSAGLAGGAYEQYF.

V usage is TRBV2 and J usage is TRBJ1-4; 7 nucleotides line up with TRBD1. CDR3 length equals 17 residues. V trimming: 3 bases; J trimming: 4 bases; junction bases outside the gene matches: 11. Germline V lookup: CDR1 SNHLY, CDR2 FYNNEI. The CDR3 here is CASSDGGTGAINEKLFF. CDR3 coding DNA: TGTGCCAGCAGTGACGGGGGCACAGGGGCGATTAATGAAAAACTGTTTTTT.

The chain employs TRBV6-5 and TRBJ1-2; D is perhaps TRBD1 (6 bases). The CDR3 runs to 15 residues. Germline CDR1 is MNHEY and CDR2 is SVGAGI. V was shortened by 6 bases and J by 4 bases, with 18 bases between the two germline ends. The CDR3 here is CASRAEGGLVYGYTF. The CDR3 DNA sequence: TGTGCCAGCAGGGCCGAGGGGGGGTTAGTCTATGGCTACACCTTC.

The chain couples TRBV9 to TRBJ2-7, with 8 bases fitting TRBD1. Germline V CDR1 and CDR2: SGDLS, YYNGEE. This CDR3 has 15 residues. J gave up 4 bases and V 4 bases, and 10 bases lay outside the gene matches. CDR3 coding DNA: TGTGCCAGCAGCTTAAGGCAGGGGGCTAATTACGAGCAGTACTTC. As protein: CASSLRQGANYEQYF.

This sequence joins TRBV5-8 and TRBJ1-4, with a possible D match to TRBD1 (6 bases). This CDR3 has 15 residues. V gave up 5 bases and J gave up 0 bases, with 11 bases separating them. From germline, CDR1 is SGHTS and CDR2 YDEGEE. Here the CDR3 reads CASSRTGTTNEKLFF. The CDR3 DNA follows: TGTGCCAGCAGTCGCACAGGGACAACTAATGAAAAACTGTTTTTT. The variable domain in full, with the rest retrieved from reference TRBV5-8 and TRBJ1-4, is EAGVTQSPTHLIKTRGQQATLRCSPISGHTSVYWYQQALGLGLQFLLWYDEGEERNRGNFPPRFSGRQFPNYSSELNVNALELEDSALYLCASSRTGTTNEKLFFGSGTQLSVL.

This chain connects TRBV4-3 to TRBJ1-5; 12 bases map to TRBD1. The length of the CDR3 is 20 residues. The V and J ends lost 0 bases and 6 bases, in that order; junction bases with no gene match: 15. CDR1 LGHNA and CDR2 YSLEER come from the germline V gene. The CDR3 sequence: CASSQDFGYSGTGGAQPQHF. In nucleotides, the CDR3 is TGCGCCAGCAGCCAAGATTTCGGTTATAGCGGGACAGGGGGCGCTCAGCCCCAGCATTTT.

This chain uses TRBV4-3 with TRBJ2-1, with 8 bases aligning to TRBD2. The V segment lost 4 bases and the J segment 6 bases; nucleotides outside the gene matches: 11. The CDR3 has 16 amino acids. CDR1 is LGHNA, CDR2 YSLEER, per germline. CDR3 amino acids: CASSPSLADPSNEQFF. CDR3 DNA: TGCGCCAGCAGCCCCTCACTAGCGGACCCTTCCAATGAGCAGTTCTTC.

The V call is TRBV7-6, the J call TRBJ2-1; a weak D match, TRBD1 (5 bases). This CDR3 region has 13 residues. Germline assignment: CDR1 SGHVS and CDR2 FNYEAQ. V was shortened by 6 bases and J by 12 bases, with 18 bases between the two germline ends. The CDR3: CASSKTRATGQFF. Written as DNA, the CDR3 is TGTGCCAGCAGTAAGACCAGGGCGACCGGGCAGTTCTTC. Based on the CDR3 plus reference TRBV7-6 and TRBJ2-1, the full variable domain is GAGVSQSPRYKVTKRGQDVALRCDPISGHVSLYWYRQALGQGPEFLTYFNYEAQQDKSGLPNDRFSAERPEGSISTLTIQRTEQRDSAMYRCASSKTRATGQFFGPGTRLTVL.

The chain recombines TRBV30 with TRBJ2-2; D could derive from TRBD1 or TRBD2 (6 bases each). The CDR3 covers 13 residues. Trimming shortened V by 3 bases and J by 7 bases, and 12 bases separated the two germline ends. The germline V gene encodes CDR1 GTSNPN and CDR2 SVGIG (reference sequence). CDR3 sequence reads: CAWSPQGLGELFF. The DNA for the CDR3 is TGTGCCTGGAGCCCACAGGGACTCGGGGAGCTGTTTTTT.

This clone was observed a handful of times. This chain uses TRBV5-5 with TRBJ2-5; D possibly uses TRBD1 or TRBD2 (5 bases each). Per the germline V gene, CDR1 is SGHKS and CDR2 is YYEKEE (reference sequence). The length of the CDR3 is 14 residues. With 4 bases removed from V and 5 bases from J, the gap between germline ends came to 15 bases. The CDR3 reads CASSGTRGEETQYF. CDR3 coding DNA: TGTGCCAGCAGCGGAACTAGGGGTGAGGAGACCCAGTACTTC.